The 16 T cell receptor beta chains presented below share a single source sample, sequenced in a study of T cells in Graves' hyperthyroidism and ophthalmopathy. RNA transcripts gave rise to amplified TCR beta CDR3 regions. First-round RT-PCR targeting the TCR CDR3 was performed with the HTBI primer set. TCRdb re-called the multiplex PCR reads through MiXCR, storing one row per CDR3 protein. The table lists about 840,000 distinct CDR3 sequences, 38% of them singletons. The sample was blood. These receptors were taken from a man younger than 35 with Graves' hyperthyroidism.

This clonotype was observed at least ten times. This chain uses TRBV29-1 with TRBJ1-2; D not resolved. Germline V gene sequence: CDR1 SQVTM, CDR2 ANQGSEA. The CDR3 consists of 11 residues. V dropped 4 bases and J dropped 8 bases, with 11 bases sitting between them. The CDR3 region has the DNA TGCAGCGTTGCTGGTTCGGGAGGCTACACCTTC. It encodes CSVAGSGGYTF. Together with reference TRBV29-1 and TRBJ1-2, the CDR3 gives the full variable domain: SAVISQKPSRDICQRGTSLTIQCQVDSQVTMMFWYRQQPGQSLTLIATANQGSEATYESGFVIDKFPISRPNLTFSTLTVSNMSPEDSSIYLCSVAGSGGYTFGSGTRLTVV.

This clonotype showed up many times. The chain carries TRBV20-1 and TRBJ2-7, with D tentatively TRBD1 (6 bases). V was clipped by 3 bases and J by 6 bases, with 9 bases between them. Germline V gene lookup returns CDR1 DFQATT and CDR2 SNEGSKA (reference sequence). The CDR3 length is 11 residues. CDR3 in DNA: TGCAGTGCTAGTTGGGGGCGCGAGCAGTACTTC. Translation gives CSASWGREQYF.

This clonotype has only a few counts. The genes are TRBV5-1 and TRBJ2-7; a possible D gene is TRBD1 (6 bases). CDR1 SGHRS and CDR2 YFSETQ come from the germline V gene. V gave up 0 bases and J gave up 5 bases, with 12 bases separating them. This CDR3 region has 14 residues. CDR3 amino acids: CASSLAGGSDEQYF. The CDR3 nucleotides are TGCGCCAGCAGCTTGGCTGGGGGCAGCGACGAGCAGTACTTC.

The chain employs TRBV24-1 and TRBJ2-7, with 7 bases lining up with TRBD2. The CDR3 contains 13 residues. Germline V lookup: CDR1 KGHDR, CDR2 SFDVKD. J was trimmed by 5 bases and V by 6 bases; bases with no gene match: 6. The CDR3 loop reads CATSSGRTNEQYF. The DNA of the CDR3 is TGTGCCACCAGTTCCGGGAGGACCAACGAGCAGTACTTC.

This chain uses TRBV7-2 with TRBJ2-5; tentative D call: TRBD2 (7 bases). Germline CDR1 and CDR2: SGHTA and FQGNSA. The ends were cut back, 5 bases at V and 5 bases at J, with 18 bases in the middle. The CDR3 has 15 amino acids. The CDR3 loop reads CASSPLGGRDETQYF. CDR3 nucleotide sequence: TGTGCCAGCAGCCCCCTCGGGGGGCGGGACGAGACCCAGTACTTC.

The chain carries TRBV7-2 and TRBJ2-7, with a tentative D call TRBD2 (6 bases). V was shortened by 5 bases and J by 0 bases, with 23 bases between the two germline ends. Per germline, CDR1 SGHTA and CDR2 FQGNSA. The CDR3 length is 18 residues. The CDR3: CASSRRKTRAGSSYEQYF. CDR3 coding DNA: TGTGCCAGCAGCCGCCGCAAAACCAGGGCGGGGAGCTCCTACGAGCAGTACTTC.

The rearrangement links TRBV15 to TRBJ1-4, with D perhaps TRBD1 (5 bases). The CDR3 runs to 15 residues. Trimming removed 8 bases from V and 8 bases from J, with 21 bases in between. Germline V gene sequence: CDR1 LNHNV, CDR2 YYDKDF (reference sequence). The CDR3 nucleotides are TGTGCCACCGGCACAGGTAGCGGGGGGGAGGAAAAACTGTTTTTT. Protein: CATGTGSGGEEKLFF.

The V gene is TRBV7-3, the J gene TRBJ2-7, with 7 bases matching TRBD2. The V gene's germline CDR1 is SGHTA and CDR2 FQGTGA. This CDR3 contains 13 residues. V lost 5 bases, J lost 7 bases, and 8 bases stayed unmatched. The CDR3 region has the DNA TGTGCCAGCAGCCAGTGGGGGGGGGAGGAGCAGTACTTC. It codes for CASSQWGGEEQYF.

This clonotype was counted at least ten times. The rearrangement links TRBV20-1 to TRBJ2-5; 7 bases fit TRBD1. Trimming at V came to 3 bases and at J to 5 bases, leaving 6 bases not matched to a gene. Germline lookup yields CDR1 DFQATT and CDR2 SNEGSKA (reference sequence). The CDR3 sequence is 13 residues long. The CDR3 spells CSARLQGRETQYF. The CDR3, as DNA: TGCAGTGCTAGGCTACAGGGGCGCGAGACCCAGTACTTC.

This clonotype occurred many times. V usage is TRBV2 and J usage is TRBJ1-1, with D maybe TRBD1 (6 bases). V lost 6 bases and J 8 bases, leaving 13 bases between the germline ends. The CDR3 contains 12 residues. CDR1 SNHLY and CDR2 FYNNEI come from the germline V gene. The CDR3, as DNA: TGTGCCAGCAGGGAACCCGGGACAGAAGCTTTCTTT. Its protein product is CASREPGTEAFF.

V gene TRBV29-1 combines with J gene TRBJ2-2, with D possibly being TRBD2 (6 bases). V lost 2 bases and J 3 bases, leaving 10 bases between the germline ends. The length of the CDR3 is 14 residues. Germline lookup yields CDR1 SQVTM and CDR2 ANQGSEA. In DNA, the CDR3 is TGCAGCGTTGAACTAGCGATATACACCGGGGAGCTGTTTTTT. Residues: CSVELAIYTGELFF.

This clonotype was counted many times. This chain uses TRBV10-2 with TRBJ1-6; D remains ambiguous. Germline V gives CDR1 WSHSY, CDR2 SAAADI. V gave up 2 bases and J gave up 3 bases, with 8 bases separating them. The CDR3 is 15 amino acids. CDR3 sequence (DNA): TGCGCCAGCAGTGAGAGGCAATTCTATAATTCACCCCTCCACTTT. The encoded protein is CASSERQFYNSPLHF.

The V gene is TRBV12-3 or TRBV12-4, the J gene TRBJ1-5; D remains unclear. This CDR3 has 13 amino acids. Trimming removed 5 bases from V and 5 bases from J, with 10 bases in between. Here the CDR3 DNA reads TGTGCCAGCAGTCCCTATCGAGATCAGCCCCAGCATTTT. Its translation: CASSPYRDQPQHF.

Worth noting for this clonotype: At one end, the junction sequence differs from germline, possibly due to a read error. This sequence joins TRBV9 and TRBJ2-2; perhaps TRBD2 as D (5 bases). This CDR3 is built from 12 residues. The germline V gene has CDR1 SGDLS and CDR2 YYNGEE. The CDR3: CASSAGPGKLFF. CDR3 bases: TGTGCCAGCAGCGCCGGCCCCGGGAAGCTGTTTTTT. The full variable domain, with the rest looked up from reference TRBV9 and TRBJ2-2, is DSGVTQTPKHLITATGQRVTLRCSPRSGDLSVYWYQQSLDQGLQFLIQYYNGEERAKGNILERFSAQQFPDLHSELNLSSLELGDSALYFCASSAGPGKLFFGEGSRLTVL.

The chain joins TRBV19 to TRBJ2-7, with 7 bases aligning to TRBD2. The CDR3 has 13 amino acids. Germline V lookup: CDR1 LNHDA, CDR2 SQIVND (reference sequence). Trimming took 9 bases from V and 4 from J; bases not matched to a gene: 9. Written as DNA, the CDR3 is TGTGCCAGCATGCTAGCGGCGGTATACGAGCAGTACTTC. Protein sequence: CASMLAAVYEQYF.

The CDR3 DNA is TGTGCCAGCAGTTCCACTTATCAGCCCCAGCATTTT. Protein: CASSSTYQPQHF. J is TRBJ1-5 and V is TRBV12-3 or TRBV12-4; D gene uncertain. With 4 bases removed from V and 5 bases from J, the gap between germline ends came to 6 bases. The CDR3 has 12 amino acids.